This T cell receptor beta chain was recovered during a study of vaccination and CD4 T cells after COVID-19. For the study at large: The cells were exposed to overlapping spike peptides originating from SARS-CoV-2, HCoV-NL63, HCoV-OC43 and HCoV-229E for stimulation. Study conclusions and caveats: There was no significant change from around 20 to 38 median reactive clonotypes.

Trimming shortened V by 5 bases and J by 11 bases, and 27 bases separated the two germline ends. Germline CDR1 is MDHEN and CDR2 is SYDVKM. CDR3 length: 16 amino acids. Treatment noted: approximately 9-day PBMC culture with coronavirus spike peptide pools or control peptides (ViraFEST assay). It was on days 3 and 7 that half the medium was replaced with fresh IL-2 medium. Isolation of CD4+ T cells by negative selection took place after nine to ten days of culture. On this clonotype: Its antigen is not identified.

Cultured CD4+ T-cell DNA underwent Oncomine TCR Beta short-read sequencing. One entry per CDR3 protein, called by TCRdb with MiXCR from the PCR reads. The data contain about 17,000 distinct CDR3 sequences, roughly half of them seen just once; the ten biggest clones take up about 5%. This specimen was CD4+ T cells from blood, cultured in vitro, taken before SARS-CoV-2 vaccination. The TCR comes from a human donor who had recovered from COVID-19. This chain connects TRBV28 to TRBJ1-1, with a tentative D call TRBD1 (6 bases). The CDR3 region is CASSLQKSGGRTRAFF. The CDR3 region has the DNA TGTGCCAGCAGTCTACAAAAGAGCGGGGGCCGTACCCGTGCTTTCTTT. Full variable domain (remainder filled in from reference TRBV28 and TRBJ1-1): DVKVTQSSRYLVKRTGEKVFLECVQDMDHENMFWYRQDPGLGLRLIYFSYDVKMKEKGDIPEGYSVSREKKERFSLILESASTNQTSMYLCASSLQKSGGRTRAFFGQGTRLTVV.